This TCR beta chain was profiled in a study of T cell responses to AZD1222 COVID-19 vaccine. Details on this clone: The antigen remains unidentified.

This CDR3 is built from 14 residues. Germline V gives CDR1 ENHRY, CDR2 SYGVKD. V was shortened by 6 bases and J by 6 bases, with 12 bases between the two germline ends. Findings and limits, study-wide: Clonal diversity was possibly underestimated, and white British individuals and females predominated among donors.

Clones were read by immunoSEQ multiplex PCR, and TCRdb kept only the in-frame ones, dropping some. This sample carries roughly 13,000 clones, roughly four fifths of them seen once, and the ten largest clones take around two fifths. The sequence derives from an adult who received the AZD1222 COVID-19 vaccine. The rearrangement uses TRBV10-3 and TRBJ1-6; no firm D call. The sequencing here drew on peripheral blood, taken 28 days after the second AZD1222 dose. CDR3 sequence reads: CAIRGMGFNSPLHF. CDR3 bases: TGTGCCATCAGAGGGATGGGATTTAATTCACCCCTCCACTTT.